The rows below give T cell receptor beta chains drawn from one sample of a study of shared clonotypes between healthy human individuals. The table came from immunoSEQ multiplex PCR; TCRdb's copy has only in-frame clones and leaves some out. The table lists 2 million to 2.5 million clones, approximately 93% of them singletons. The sequenced sample was naive CD4+ T cells from PBMCs. All receptors derive from a man between 18 and 35 years old in good health. Some clones in this sample may be carry-over from other donors' samples. The CDR3 runs from the conserved cysteine through the conserved F or W. A D gene is named only where the DNA matches it firmly. Not all rows give a size; the values are once, few, many and, for expanded clones, a class.

>-|-|TRBJ1-4|TRBV12-2
TGTGCAAGTCGCTTAGGGCCATCATCAACTAATGAAAAACTGTTTTTT
CASRLGPSSTNEKLFF
>-|TRBD2|TRBJ2-1|TRBV28
TGTGCCAGCAGTTCTAGACTAGCGGGAGGGGACAGTGAGCAGTTCTTC
CASSSRLAGGDSEQFF
>-|-|TRBJ2-1|TRBV7-8
TGTGCCAGCAGCTTAGATCTCCAGAGCTCCTACAATGAGCAGTTCTTC
CASSLDLQSSYNEQFF
>-|TRBD1|TRBJ2-3|TRBV4-1
TGCGCCAGCAGCCTAAGGGTGGGACAGCCAACAGATACGCAGTATTTT
CASSLRVGQPTDTQYF
>few|-|TRBJ1-5|TRBV2
TGTGCCAGCAGTCAGAATCAGCCCCAGCATTTT
CASSQNQPQHF
>-|-|TRBJ1-4|TRBV28
TGTGCCAGCAAGGCAAGTGGGCAGGGCAAACTGTTTTTT
CASKASGQGKLFF
>once|-|TRBJ2-1|TRBV29-1
TGCAGCGCCTCAGGTGGGGGACCCCGATACAATGAGCAGTTCTTC
CSASGGGPRYNEQFF
>-|-|TRBJ1-5|TRBV4-2
TGTGCCAGCAGCCAAGAAGAAGGGTTACAGCCCCAGCATTTT
CASSQEEGLQPQHF
>-|-|TRBJ2-1|TRBV6-5
TGTGCCAGCAGTTACTCGAGCATGAGAGATGAGCAGTTCTTC
CASSYSSMRDEQFF
>-|-|TRBJ2-1|TRBV4-1
TGCGCCAGCAGCCAAGATCCGAGAGGGAGCTCCTACAATGAGCAGTTCTTC
CASSQDPRGSSYNEQFF
>-|-|TRBJ2-7|TRBV10-3
TGTGCCATCAGTGAGTCTGGCCTAGCGCACTCCTACGAGCAGTACTTC
CAISESGLAHSYEQYF
>-|-|TRBJ2-1|TRBV30
TGTGCCTGGAGATGGGACGGGAAGGAGTTCTTC
CAWRWDGKEFF
>-|-|TRBJ2-5|TRBV5-4
TGTGCCAGCAGCTGGGGCAACCAAGAGACCCAGTACTTC
CASSWGNQETQYF
>-|TRBD2|TRBJ2-7|TRBV19
TGTGCCAGTAGTGAGGTAGCGGGAGTGAGCTCCTACGAGCAGTACTTC
CASSEVAGVSSYEQYF
>once|TRBD2|TRBJ2-7|TRBV5-4
TGTGCCAGCAGGTTAGCGGGAGGGACCTACGAGCAGTACTTC
CASRLAGGTYEQYF
>-|-|TRBJ2-5|TRBV11-2
TGTGCCAGCAGTTGGGGTGGTCTACCAGGCCAAGAGACCCAGTACTTC
CASSWGGLPGQETQYF
>-|-|TRBJ2-7|TRBV19
TGTGCCAGTAGTACCCAAATCAGGGGAGGATACGAGCAGTACTTC
CASSTQIRGGYEQYF
>-|TRBD2|TRBJ2-1|TRBV19
TGTGCCAGCAGCAAACTAGCGGAGACCAATGAGCAGTTCTTC
CASSKLAETNEQFF
>-|TRBD1|TRBJ1-5|TRBV28
TGTGCCAGCAGTTTATCACAGGGGGGGAATCAGCCCCAGCATTTT
CASSLSQGGNQPQHF